This TCR beta chain was found in a study of CD8+CD57+ T cells in acquired aplastic anemia. Study summary: Sorted CD4+ and CD8+ cells gave a mean 3.2 ug DNA, range about 0.19 to 27.4 ug.

Sequenced patients had shown CD8+CD57+ cell expansion by flow cytometry. Patients were treatment-naive when blood was sampled. For this clonotype: The CDR3 ends on some other residue instead of the conserved phenylalanine or tryptophan, so this is likely a read error.

TCR beta VDJ and CDR3 profiles were obtained from a genomic DNA template. Each CDR3 protein gets one entry after TCRdb re-called the reads with MiXCR. Of about 180,000 distinct CDR3 sequences listed, 45% to 60% were seen once; the top ten hold roughly 13%. The CDR3 covers 8 residues. CDR1 is SGHDN, CDR2 FVKESK, per germline. V was trimmed by 9 bases and J by 12 bases, leaving 3 bases between them. The specimen sequenced was sorted CD4+, CD8+, or CD8+CD57+ T cells (not recorded which) from PBMCs. This TCR came from a human donor with aplastic anemia. The chain recombines TRBV14 with TRBJ1-6; D gene ambiguous. For the CDR3, the DNA is TGTGCCAGTGGACCCCTCCACCTT. Amino acids: CASGPLHL.